The 32 T cell receptor beta chains given below trace back to one sample, sequenced in a study of cytomegalovirus exposure and HLA in healthy donors. Primers for the PCR totalled 60 Vbeta and 13 Jbeta. TCRdb's copy holds only in-frame clones and misses some; the assay was immunoSEQ multiplex PCR. The repertoire holds about 180,000 clones, with over 75% as singletons. Specimen: PBMCs. These receptors all stem from a woman in her 30s in good health and CMV-seronegative.

The count of this clone is one. The chain links TRBV4-1 to TRBJ1-5; 7 bases map to TRBD1. The CDR3 sequence is 16 residues long. Germline CDR1 reads MGHRA; CDR2 reads YSYEKL. The junction had 5 bases not matched to a gene; V was cut back by 1 base and J by 2 bases. As DNA, the CDR3 is TGCGCCAGCAGCCAAGGGGTAGGACAGGGCAATCAGCCCCAGCATTTT. It encodes CASSQGVGQGNQPQHF.

The chain is built from TRBV10-2 and TRBJ2-3; 8 bases fit TRBD2. The V segment lost 1 base and the J segment 1 base; nucleotides outside the gene matches: 7. The CDR3 runs 17 residues. In germline, CDR1 is WSHSY, CDR2 SAAADI. The CDR3 nucleotides read TGCGCCAGCAGTGAGTTAGAATGGCGGGGGGGCACAGATACGCAGTATTTT. It is translated as CASSELEWRGGTDTQYF.

The chain couples TRBV18 to TRBJ1-1; D gene ambiguous. V lost 4 bases and J 3 bases, leaving 15 bases between the germline ends. The CDR3 is 15 residues long. Germline V gives CDR1 KGHSH, CDR2 LQKENI. CDR3 sequence reads: CASSLAVRGYTEAFF. The DNA of the CDR3 is TGTGCCAGCTCACTCGCGGTGCGGGGATACACTGAAGCTTTCTTT.

The rearrangement links TRBV19 to TRBJ2-5; the D gene is possibly TRBD2 (6 bases). The CDR3 loop spans 15 amino acids. Per the germline V gene, CDR1 is LNHDA and CDR2 is SQIVND (reference sequence). V gave up 10 bases and J gave up 1 base, with 19 bases separating them. The CDR3 nucleotides read TGTGCCATCTCATCGAGACTAGTTCCCCAAGAGACCCAGTACTTC. This codes for CAISSRLVPQETQYF.

The chain couples TRBV7-9 to TRBJ1-1; D not certain. The germline V and J ends were trimmed by 1 base and 10 bases, with 13 bases remaining between them. CDR1 is SEHNR, CDR2 FQNEAQ, per germline (reference sequence). The CDR3 is 13 residues long. The CDR3 protein is CASSLEQNELAFF. The CDR3 coding sequence is TGTGCCAGCAGCTTAGAACAGAATGAACTAGCTTTCTTT.

CDR3 sequence (DNA): TGTGCCTGGGCGGAGCAACAGGGATCGGCTTTCTTT. It codes for CAWAEQQGSAFF. V is TRBV30 and J is TRBJ1-1; perhaps TRBD1 as D (6 bases). CDR3 length: 12 amino acids. Per the germline V gene, CDR1 is GTSNPN and CDR2 is SVGIG (reference sequence). V was pared by 5 bases and J by 11 bases, with 18 bases between.

This chain's CDR3 is CASRGQGRSGYTF. The CDR3 bases are TGTGCCAGTAGAGGACAGGGGAGAAGTGGCTACACCTTC. The chain recombines TRBV19 with TRBJ1-2; the match to TRBD1 covers 9 bases. Germline loops: CDR1 LNHDA, CDR2 SQIVND (reference sequence). This CDR3 contains 13 residues. Trimming cost V 6 bases and J 7 bases; bases outside gene matches: 6.

This clone was seen a single time. The chain employs TRBV4-1 and TRBJ2-1, with D tentatively TRBD2 (6 bases). V dropped 1 base and J dropped 5 bases, with 9 bases sitting between them. This CDR3 spans 14 amino acids. In germline, CDR1 is MGHRA, CDR2 YSYEKL. The CDR3 DNA is TGCGCCAGCAGCCAAGTACCGGGGGACAATGAGCAGTTCTTC. Encoded protein: CASSQVPGDNEQFF.

The chain is built from TRBV9 and TRBJ1-3; 7 bases agree with TRBD1. Germline CDR1 and CDR2: SGDLS and YYNGEE. This CDR3 is 16 amino acids long. V trimming: 4 bases; J trimming: 3 bases; junction bases outside the gene matches: 10. This chain's CDR3 is CASSPNLGGSGNTIYF. The CDR3 DNA sequence: TGTGCCAGCAGCCCCAATCTAGGGGGCAGTGGAAACACCATATATTTT.

The chain recombines TRBV7-6 with TRBJ2-1, with D possibly matching TRBD2 (5 bases). The CDR3 sequence is 19 residues long. Germline CDR1 and CDR2: SGHVS and FNYEAQ. The ends were cut back, 4 bases at V and 10 bases at J, with 32 bases in the middle. The CDR3 region has the DNA TGTGCCAGCAGCTCCTTAGTCGCGCCGAAAAGCGGAGTCCGCCAGGAGCAGTTCTTC. Protein sequence: CASSSLVAPKSGVRQEQFF.

The chain combines TRBV19 with TRBJ1-5; D is unclear. The germline V gene has CDR1 LNHDA and CDR2 SQIVND (reference sequence). Trimming cost V 3 bases and J 4 bases, with 13 bases left between them. The CDR3 contains 15 residues. The CDR3 DNA follows: TGTGCCAGTAGTATTAAAAGGGCGGGGAATCAGCCCCAGCATTTT. Protein: CASSIKRAGNQPQHF.

There are a few counts of this clone. The genes are TRBV29-1 and TRBJ1-1; D is possibly TRBD1 (6 bases). This CDR3 is 14 amino acids long. Trimming took 7 bases from V and 0 from J, leaving 15 bases between them. Germline values: CDR1 SQVTM, CDR2 ANQGSEA. The CDR3 here is CSASPGQMNTEAFF. CDR3 DNA: TGCAGCGCTTCTCCGGGACAAATGAACACTGAAGCTTTCTTT.

The chain carries TRBV7-7 and TRBJ2-1; TRBD2 agrees at 9 bases. After removal of 1 base from V and 4 bases from J, the junction contained 5 bases not matched to a gene. This CDR3 has 16 amino acids. Germline V gene sequence: CDR1 SSHAT, CDR2 FNYEAQ (reference sequence). The chain's CDR3 is CASSLGLSGGYNEQFF. The CDR3 nucleotides are TGTGCCAGCAGCTTAGGCCTTAGCGGGGGATACAATGAGCAGTTCTTC.

The chain has TRBV7-2 and TRBJ2-3, with 15 bases lining up with TRBD2. Germline CDR1 SGHTA, CDR2 FQGNSA. This CDR3 is 19 amino acids long. Trimming at V came to 5 bases and at J to 0 bases, leaving 9 bases not matched to a gene. CDR3 amino acids: CASSPRTSGGVGSTDTQYF. The CDR3 coding sequence is TGTGCCAGCAGCCCCCGGACTAGCGGGGGGGTTGGTAGCACAGATACGCAGTATTTT.

The chain employs TRBV6-5 and TRBJ2-1; weak D call: TRBD2 (5 bases). This CDR3 region has 14 residues. V lost 0 bases, J lost 7 bases, and 10 bases lay in between. The germline CDR1 and CDR2 sequences are MNHEY and SVGAGI. CDR3 sequence: CASSYSVSGNEQFF. CDR3 nucleotides: TGTGCCAGCAGTTACTCAGTATCGGGGAATGAGCAGTTCTTC.

This chain uses TRBV2 with TRBJ1-5; D is uncertain. Deletions cut 6 bases from V and 0 bases from J, with 12 bases between. CDR1 and CDR2 from the germline V gene are SNHLY and FYNNEI. The CDR3 totals 15 residues. The DNA for the CDR3 is TGTGCCAGCAGCGCCTACGATGGTAGCAATCAGCCCCAGCATTTT. Protein sequence: CASSAYDGSNQPQHF.

The CDR3 sequence is CASRPGQTMNTEAFF. The CDR3 DNA reads TGTGCCAGTAGGCCGGGACAGACAATGAACACTGAAGCTTTCTTT. The chain couples TRBV19 to TRBJ1-1; TRBD1 aligns across 7 bases. The CDR3 runs 15 residues. Per germline, CDR1 LNHDA and CDR2 SQIVND (reference sequence). J lost 0 bases, V lost 6 bases, and 7 bases had no gene match. The full variable domain, rest sourced from reference TRBV19 and TRBJ1-1, is DGGITQSPKYLFRKEGQNVTLSCEQNLNHDAMYWYRQDPGQGLRLIYYSQIVNDFQKGDIAEGYSVSREKKESFPLTVTSAQKNPTAFYLCASRPGQTMNTEAFFGQGTRLTVV.

This sequence joins TRBV2 and TRBJ2-7, with TRBD2 matching over 7 bases. The CDR3 has 13 residues. CDR1 is SNHLY, CDR2 FYNNEI, per germline. The V and J ends lost 6 bases and 3 bases, in that order; junction bases with no gene match: 5. In nucleotides, the CDR3 is TGTGCCAGCAGCGGAGCGGGGAGCTACGAGCAGTACTTC. Translation gives CASSGAGSYEQYF.

Worth noting for this clone: This likely comes from a read error, as the CDR3 has no conserved phenylalanine or tryptophan at its end. The limits of the CDR3 on the DNA are not certain, so only TCRdb's listed CDR3 is given. The V gene is TRBV6-6, the J gene TRBJ2-7; the D call TRBD2 from the table was never checked on the DNA. Germline lookup yields CDR1 MNHNY and CDR2 SVGAGI (reference sequence). The CDR3 totals 11 residues, both ends included. The chain's CDR3 is CASIGAGGLVL.

The chain has TRBV5-4 and TRBJ2-7; D might be TRBD1 (6 bases). The CDR3 contains 16 residues. V lost 0 bases and J lost 2, with 15 bases in between. The V gene's germline CDR1 is SGHNT and CDR2 YYREEE (reference sequence). Written as DNA, the CDR3 is TGTGCCAGCAGCTTGGAGACAGGACTCTCTACCTACGAGCAGTACTTC. This codes for CASSLETGLSTYEQYF.

V gene TRBV30 combines with J gene TRBJ2-1; 11 nucleotides line up with TRBD2. The junction had 7 bases not matched to a gene; V was cut back by 2 bases and J by 4 bases. The CDR3 is 16 residues long. Per germline, CDR1 GTSNPN and CDR2 SVGIG (reference sequence). DNA for the CDR3: TGTGCCTGGAGTACCCGCACTAGCGGGGGTTACAATGAGCAGTTCTTC. This translates into CAWSTRTSGGYNEQFF.

Comments on this clone: At one boundary the junction diverges from the germline segment, which might be a read error. This specimen includes other DNA sequences encoding the same CDR3. The gene calls are TRBV19 and TRBJ2-7; perhaps TRBD2 as D (6 bases). The germline V gene has CDR1 LNHDA and CDR2 SQIVND (reference sequence). The CDR3 totals 10 residues. CDR3 protein: CASTEGEQYF. The CDR3 bases are TGTGCCAGTACGGAGGGCGAGCAGTACTTT. Together with reference TRBV19 and TRBJ2-7, the CDR3 gives the full variable domain: DGGITQSPKYLFRKEGQNVTLSCEQNLNHDAMYWYRQDPGQGLRLIYYSQIVNDFQKGDIAEGYSVSREKKESFPLTVTSAQKNPTAFYLCASTEGEQYFGPGTRLTVT.

The chain links TRBV6-1 to TRBJ1-5, with TRBD1 identical over 8 bases. Germline-derived CDR1 and CDR2 are MNHNS and SASEGT. J lost 2 bases, V lost 3 bases, and 0 bases had no gene match. CDR3 size: 14 residues. CDR3 in DNA: TGTGCCAGCAGTGAGGGACAGGGCAATCAGCCCCAGCATTTT. Amino acids: CASSEGQGNQPQHF.

This clone was counted only a few times. V usage is TRBV18 and J usage is TRBJ1-1; D is ambiguous. V was cut by 0 bases and J by 4 bases, with 9 bases left in between. Germline V gives CDR1 KGHSH, CDR2 LQKENI. There are 14 residues in the CDR3. CDR3 bases: TGTGCCAGCTCACCACCCAAACGGGGCACTGAAGCTTTCTTT. It specifies CASSPPKRGTEAFF.

The V gene is TRBV2, the J gene TRBJ2-7, with D maybe TRBD1 (6 bases). V was trimmed by 7 bases and J by 5 bases, leaving 18 bases between them. The CDR3 is 14 amino acids. Germline V lookup: CDR1 SNHLY, CDR2 FYNNEI. The DNA for the CDR3 is TGTGCCAGCACCGAATCCCTCAGGGGCCACGAGCAGTACTTC. It specifies CASTESLRGHEQYF.

This clone has a handful of counts. This rearrangement joins TRBV19 to TRBJ1-4, with D possibly matching TRBD1 (5 bases). The CDR3 has 13 amino acids. The germline gives CDR1 LNHDA, CDR2 SQIVND (reference sequence). The ends were cut back, 5 bases at V and 8 bases at J, with 12 bases in the middle. CDR3 sequence: CASSPGHGEKLFF. CDR3 nucleotides: TGTGCCAGTAGTCCAGGACACGGGGAAAAACTGTTTTTT.

The chain has TRBV29-1 and TRBJ2-7, with 9 bases matching TRBD1. CDR1 is SQVTM and CDR2 is ANQGSEA in the germline V gene. V gave up 7 bases and J gave up 2 bases; unmatched junction bases: 9. The CDR3 covers 14 residues. CDR3 bases: TGCAGCGCTATGTGGGACAGGGCGCCCTACGAGCAGTACTTC. Translation: CSAMWDRAPYEQYF.

The chain joins TRBV5-1 to TRBJ1-1; D perhaps matches TRBD1 (5 bases). CDR3 length: 13 residues. The germline gives CDR1 SGHRS, CDR2 YFSETQ. V was clipped by 5 bases and J by 4 bases, with 12 bases between them. The CDR3 bases are TGCGCCAGCAGTTACGACAGCCCCACTGAAGCTTTCTTT. Its protein is CASSYDSPTEAFF.

This clone has only a few counts. This chain connects TRBV7-9 to TRBJ2-4; 9 bases agree with TRBD1. The CDR3 has 16 amino acids. The V segment lost 5 bases and the J segment 6 bases; nucleotides outside the gene matches: 11. Germline assignment: CDR1 SEHNR and CDR2 FQNEAQ (reference sequence). CDR3 protein: CASSLSTGGAGNIQYF. The CDR3 region has the DNA TGTGCCAGCAGCCTATCAACAGGGGGCGCCGGAAACATTCAGTACTTC. The whole variable domain, remainder taken from reference TRBV7-9 and TRBJ2-4, is DTGVSQNPRHKITKRGQNVTFRCDPISEHNRLYWYRQTLGQGPEFLTYFQNEAQLEKSRLLSDRFSAERPKGSFSTLEIQRTEQGDSAMYLCASSLSTGGAGNIQYFGAGTRLSVL.

The rearrangement links TRBV7-6 to TRBJ2-3; D might be TRBD1 (6 bases). With 0 bases removed from V and 4 bases from J, the gap between germline ends came to 17 bases. Germline V gene data show CDR1 as SGHVS and CDR2 as FNYEAQ. The CDR3 extends over 17 amino acids. CDR3 nucleotides: TGTGCCAGCAGCTTAGCGCTGTTACCAGGGGCAGCAGATACGCAGTATTTT. Amino acid sequence: CASSLALLPGAADTQYF.

This chain joins TRBV6-5 and TRBJ1-6, with TRBD1 matching 10 bases. This CDR3 has 16 residues. J was trimmed by 7 bases and V by 2 bases; bases with no gene match: 5. Germline CDR1 is MNHEY and CDR2 is SVGAGI. CDR3 DNA: TGTGCCAGCAGTTACACGACAGGGGGCCTCAATTCACCCCTCCACTTT. Translation gives CASSYTTGGLNSPLHF.

This clone was recorded only once. The genes are TRBV30 and TRBJ2-2; the D gene is possibly TRBD2 (7 bases). CDR3 length: 14 residues. The V end lost 3 bases, the J end lost 1 base, and 9 bases lay between the germline ends. Per germline, CDR1 GTSNPN and CDR2 SVGIG (reference sequence). CDR3 loop: CAWRRGGNTGELFF. CDR3 coding DNA: TGTGCCTGGAGGAGGGGGGGGAACACCGGGGAGCTGTTTTTT.